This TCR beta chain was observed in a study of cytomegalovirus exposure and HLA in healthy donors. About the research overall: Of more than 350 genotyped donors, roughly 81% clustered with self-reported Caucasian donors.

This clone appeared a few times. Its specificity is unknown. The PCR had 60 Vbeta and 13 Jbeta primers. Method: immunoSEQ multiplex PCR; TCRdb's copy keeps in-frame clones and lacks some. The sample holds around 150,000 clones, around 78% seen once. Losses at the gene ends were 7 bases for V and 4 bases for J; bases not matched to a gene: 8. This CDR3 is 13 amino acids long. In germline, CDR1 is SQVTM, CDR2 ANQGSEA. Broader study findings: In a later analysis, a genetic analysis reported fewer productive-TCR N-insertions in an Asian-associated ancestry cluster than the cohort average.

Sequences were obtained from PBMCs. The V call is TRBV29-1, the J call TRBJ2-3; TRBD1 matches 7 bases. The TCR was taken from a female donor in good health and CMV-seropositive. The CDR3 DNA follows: TGCAGCGCAGCTGACAGGGCTGCAGATACGCAGTATTTT. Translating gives CSAADRAADTQYF.